This T cell receptor (beta chain) was sequenced for a study of cytomegalovirus exposure and HLA in healthy donors. The data were produced by immunoSEQ multiplex PCR, yet TCRdb's version contains in-frame clones alone and is incomplete. The table has over 150,000 clones, around 83% seen once. Trimming shortened V by 3 bases and J by 5 bases, and 10 bases separated the two germline ends. CDR1 is SEHNR, CDR2 FQNEAQ, per germline (reference sequence). The CDR3 extends over 14 amino acids. Findings and limits, study-wide: Among the CMV-associated chains, a few were confirmed in vitro as specific for CMV antigens.

A word on this clone: Its antigen is not identified.

Sequenced input: PBMCs. This TCR came from a human donor in good health. This chain connects TRBV7-9 to TRBJ1-4; D gene ambiguous. The CDR3 loop reads CASSFSVRNEKLFF. DNA of the CDR3: TGTGCCAGCAGCTTCAGTGTAAGAAATGAAAAACTGTTTTTT.